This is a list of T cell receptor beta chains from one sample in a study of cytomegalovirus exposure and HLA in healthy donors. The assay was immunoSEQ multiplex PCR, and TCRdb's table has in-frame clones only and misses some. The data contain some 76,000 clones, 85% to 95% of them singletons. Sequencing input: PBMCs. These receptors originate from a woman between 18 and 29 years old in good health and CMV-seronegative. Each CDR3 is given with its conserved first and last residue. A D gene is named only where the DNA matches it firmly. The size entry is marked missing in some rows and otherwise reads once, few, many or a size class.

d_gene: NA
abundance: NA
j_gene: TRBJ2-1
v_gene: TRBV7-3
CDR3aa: CASSAGVGGNNEQFF
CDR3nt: TGTGCCAGCAGCGCCGGGGTGGGGGGAAACAATGAGCAGTTCTTC

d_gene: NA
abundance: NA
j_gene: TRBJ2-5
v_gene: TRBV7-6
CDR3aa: CASSFYGETQYF
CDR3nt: TGTGCCAGCAGCTTTTATGGCGAGACCCAGTACTTC

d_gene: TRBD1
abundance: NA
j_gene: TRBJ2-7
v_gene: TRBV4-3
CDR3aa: CASSQEGRTGGYEQYF
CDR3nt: TGCGCCAGCAGCCAAGAAGGTCGGACAGGGGGCTACGAGCAGTACTTC

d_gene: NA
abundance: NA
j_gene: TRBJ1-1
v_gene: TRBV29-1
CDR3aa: CSGRGSLNTEAFF
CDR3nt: TGCAGCGGGAGAGGCTCCCTGAACACTGAAGCTTTCTTT

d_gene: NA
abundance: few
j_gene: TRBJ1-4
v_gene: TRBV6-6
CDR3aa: CASSHSRAGEGLFF
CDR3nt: TGTGCCAGCAGCCACTCGAGGGCCGGCGAGGGACTGTTTTTT

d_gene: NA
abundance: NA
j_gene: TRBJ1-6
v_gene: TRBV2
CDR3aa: CASSGDRSYNSPLHF
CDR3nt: TGTGCCAGCAGCGGAGATAGATCATACAATTCACCCCTCCACTTT

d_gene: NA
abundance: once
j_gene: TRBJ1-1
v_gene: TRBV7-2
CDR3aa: CASSSSPGVTEAFF
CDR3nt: TGTGCCAGCAGCTCCTCCCCAGGGGTTACTGAAGCTTTCTTT

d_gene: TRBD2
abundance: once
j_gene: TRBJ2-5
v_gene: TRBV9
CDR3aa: CASSASSGAQETQYF
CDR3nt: TGTGCCAGCAGCGCCTCTAGCGGGGCACAAGAGACCCAGTACTTC

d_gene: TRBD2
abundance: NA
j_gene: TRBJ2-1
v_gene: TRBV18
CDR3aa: CASSQAAGGASEQFF
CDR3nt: TGTGCCAGCTCACAAGCAGCGGGAGGGGCGTCTGAGCAGTTCTTC

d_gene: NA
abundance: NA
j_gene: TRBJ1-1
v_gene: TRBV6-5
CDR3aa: CASSSPGTEAFF
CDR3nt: TGTGCCAGCAGTTCCCCCGGCACTGAAGCTTTCTTT

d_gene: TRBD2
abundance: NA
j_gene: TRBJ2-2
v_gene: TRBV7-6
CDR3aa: CASSPSGLAGGTGELFF
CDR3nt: TGTGCCAGCAGCCCTTCGGGGCTAGCGGGGGGTACCGGGGAGCTGTTTTTT